This is a list of T cell receptor beta chains from one sample in a study of shared clonotypes between healthy human individuals. Profiling relied on immunoSEQ multiplex PCR, and the TCRdb table lists in-frame clones only, not all of them. The sample has approximately 2.1 million clones, approximately 95% seen once. Sequencing was performed on naive CD4+ T cells from PBMCs. The receptors derive from a man between 18 and 29 years old in good health. Some clones in this sample may be carry-over from other donors' samples. Each CDR3 is given with its conserved first and last residue. The size field is filled for only some rows; it gives once, few, many or a size class.

>few|TRBV7-2
CASSTDSTDTQYF
>.|TRBV27
CASSLSGNRVLGANVLTF
>.|TRBV5-1
CASSDPGTSTDTQYF
>.|TRBV9
CASSVAGQTEQYF
>once|TRBV9
CASSEQGVGITEAFF
>few|TRBV2
CASKGENTEAFF
>.|TRBV19
CASSPPIATEAFF
>.|TRBV29-1
CSGQGAPQETQYF
>.|TRBV25-1
CASSDSGGGSFF
>.|TRBV5-1
CASSSLESDTQYF
>.|TRBV7-8
CASSLFAGSGGEKLFF
>.|TRBV13
CASRLGTGTSGANVLTF
>.|TRBV27
CASSLSSAGGAYEQYF
>.|TRBV18
CASSQGAQTEAFF
>.|TRBV5-8
CASSLVGQGGNQPQHF
>.|TRBV5-1
CASGQGYNEQFF
>.|TRBV9
CASSQTAMNTEAFF
>.|TRBV6-5
CASSYDRGSYEQYF
>.|TRBV11-3
CASSSGTSGNYNEQFF
>.|TRBV5-1
CASSLNRGRAEETQYF
>.|TRBV21-1
CASSTVTEDRANVLTF
>.|TRBV2
CASKQLGPNYEQYF
>.|TRBV6-1
CASSEAPDLSSYEQYF
>once|TRBV28
CASSPFGASEAIEQFF
>.|TRBV5-1
CASSLDSGTGELFF
>.|TRBV5-1
CASSPSGGREQYF
>.|TRBV2
CASSGEGLGNQPQHF
>.|TRBV29-1
CSVSAGWETQYF
>.|TRBV15
CATRGVYSGNTIYF
>.|TRBV5-4
CASSSAGAGATDTQYF
>.|TRBV28
CASSSPGLPIHEQFF
>.|TRBV6-1
CASSPRDGFNYGYTF
>.|TRBV27
CASSTQGDYEQYF
>.|TRBV5-8
CASSLARMRTDHSNQPQHF
>.|TRBV29-1
CSVPWATRRGDTQYF
>.|TRBV28
CASSSPAGGQETQYF
>.|TRBV5-1
CASSLALMPGELFF
>.|TRBV5-1
CATSGRASGRDAPYNEQFF
>.|TRBV14
CASSQDPRSLVADTQYF
>.|TRBV28
CASSSAEATNEKLFF
>.|TRBV6-1
CASRTGTTSYNEQFF
>once|TRBV14
CASSTRRPGLAHEQYF
>once|TRBV7-3
CASSSGVDTQYF
>.|TRBV5-6
CASSPLDSQDEQYF
>.|TRBV18
CASSPLGQGTSGNTIYF